Below, 27 T cell receptor beta chains from the same sample are listed, as sequenced in a study of identical twins. TCRdb reprocessed the 5' RACE reads with MiXCR, giving one entry per CDR3 protein. The table includes around 1.7 million distinct CDR3 sequences, about 32% detected once. The sample taken for sequencing was cord blood. These receptor sequences come from a newborn girl in good health.

A few counts support this clonotype. The rearrangement joins TRBV28 to TRBJ1-4; TRBD1 matches 8 bases. V lost 3 bases, J lost 2 bases, and 5 bases stayed unmatched. This CDR3 comprises 16 residues. Germline CDR1 is MDHEN and CDR2 is SYDVKM. The CDR3 DNA is TGTGCCAGCAGTTTGTGGACAGGGCAGACTAATGAAAAACTGTTTTTT. Translation gives CASSLWTGQTNEKLFF.

This chain connects TRBV5-1 to TRBJ2-1, with 12 bases lining up with TRBD2. This CDR3 comprises 17 residues. Germline CDR1 reads SGHRS; CDR2 reads YFSETQ. V lost 0 bases and J lost 7; bases outside the gene matches: 8. The chain's CDR3 is CASSLARLAGDRNEQFF. In DNA form, the CDR3 reads TGCGCCAGCAGCTTGGCCCGACTAGCGGGAGATCGAAATGAGCAGTTCTTC.

This clonotype has only a few counts. The chain recombines TRBV9 with TRBJ2-2, with TRBD2 matching 11 bases. CDR1 SGDLS and CDR2 YYNGEE come from the germline V gene. The V segment lost 0 bases and the J segment 3 bases; nucleotides outside the gene matches: 22. The CDR3 contains 23 residues. The CDR3 sequence: CASSVGLAARWSSSGRHTGELFF. CDR3 sequence (DNA): TGTGCCAGCAGCGTAGGGTTAGCAGCCCGATGGTCTTCTAGCGGGAGGCACACCGGGGAGCTGTTTTTT.

This clonotype came up many times. V usage is TRBV11-2 and J usage is TRBJ2-3, with 10 nucleotides matching TRBD2. V lost 8 bases and J lost 0; bases outside the gene matches: 2. This CDR3 has 14 residues. Germline values: CDR1 SGHAT, CDR2 FQNNGV. CDR3 amino acids: CASQLAGSTDTQYF. The CDR3 DNA follows: TGTGCCAGCCAACTAGCGGGAAGCACAGATACGCAGTATTTT. Full variable domain (outside the CDR3, taken from reference TRBV11-2 and TRBJ2-3): EAGVAQSPRYKIIEKRQSVAFWCNPISGHATLYWYQQILGQGPKLLIQFQNNGVVDDSQLPKDRFSAERLKGVDSTLKIQPAKLEDSAVYLCASQLAGSTDTQYFGPGTRLTVL.

The genes are TRBV21-1 and TRBJ2-7; the D call in the table, TRBD2, was not verified against the DNA. TRBV21-1 is a listed pseudogene. This CDR3 is built from 17 residues. The CDR3, as DNA: TGTGCCAGCAGCAAAGATCATCTAGCGGGAGGGAGCAATGAGCAGTACTTC. This gives the protein CASSKDHLAGGSNEQYF.

The V and J genes are TRBV20-1 and TRBJ2-1; TRBD2 aligns across 9 bases. The junction had 14 bases not matched to a gene; V was cut back by 1 base and J by 7 bases. CDR1 is DFQATT, CDR2 SNEGSKA, per germline (reference sequence). This CDR3 has 17 amino acids. CDR3 region: CSARGFGSGTSMNEQFF. CDR3 coding DNA: TGCAGTGCTAGAGGCTTCGGATCCGGGACTAGCATGAATGAGCAGTTCTTC.

The chain combines TRBV12-3 or TRBV12-4 with TRBJ2-3, with D possibly being TRBD2 (5 bases). V lost 3 bases to trimming and J lost 15 bases, with 22 bases between them. CDR3 size: 14 residues. CDR3 DNA sequence: TGTGCCAGCAGTTTCGGGGTGAGAGCAGATGTGCAATATTTT. This sequence encodes CASSFGVRADVQYF.

The rearrangement links TRBV10-3 to TRBJ2-1; TRBD2 agrees at 8 bases. Unmatched junction bases numbered 2, after V lost 4 bases and J lost 3 bases. CDR1 and CDR2 from the germline V gene are ENHRY and SYGVKD. CDR3 length: 14 amino acids. CDR3: CAISGLAHYNEQFF. CDR3 nucleotides: TGTGCCATCAGTGGACTAGCGCACTACAATGAGCAGTTCTTC.

The chain couples TRBV3-1 to TRBJ1-2, with D unresolved. Trimming left V 3 bases short and J 5 bases short, with 16 bases between. Per germline, CDR1 LGHDT and CDR2 YNNKEL (reference sequence). This CDR3 is 15 amino acids long. The CDR3 DNA is TGTGCCAGCAGCCATTTTCTAACGGCGGAGTATGGCTACACCTTC. Protein: CASSHFLTAEYGYTF.

The genes are TRBV28 and TRBJ2-1; TRBD2 aligns across 12 bases. Near its end, the DNA agrees better with TRBJ2-7, so the J call may be wrong. CDR1 and CDR2 from the germline V gene are MDHEN and SYDVKM. This CDR3 has 16 residues. The CDR3 is CASSLAGGPTYNEQYF. The CDR3 DNA is TGTGCCAGCAGTCTAGCGGGAGGGCCGACCTACAATGAGCAGTACTTC.

This clonotype was seen a few times. The rearrangement links TRBV3-1 to TRBJ2-3; 11 bases are a match to TRBD2. The CDR3 loop spans 18 amino acids. CDR1 and CDR2 from the germline V gene are LGHDT and YNNKEL (reference sequence). V gave up 1 base and J gave up 4 bases; unmatched junction bases: 10. CDR3 coding DNA: TGTGCCAGCAGCCAAGGACTAGCGGGACTTATGGAGGCAGATACGCAGTATTTT. Its translation is CASSQGLAGLMEADTQYF.

This chain uses TRBV12-3 or TRBV12-4 with TRBJ2-1; D remains ambiguous. V dropped 5 bases and J dropped 5 bases, with 13 bases sitting between them. The CDR3 has 14 amino acids. The CDR3 coding sequence is TGTGCCAGCAGTACCACGGTTCGGGACAATGAGCAGTTCTTC. Its protein product is CASSTTVRDNEQFF.

As for this clonotype: Being one base from a much bigger clone, this may be a read error. J is TRBJ2-7 and V is TRBV10-3, with D uncertain. Trimming left V 0 bases short and J 6 bases short, with 18 bases between. The CDR3 totals 16 residues. Germline assignment: CDR1 ENHRY and CDR2 SYGVKD. This chain's CDR3 is CAISESAIGKRIEQYF. Written as DNA, the CDR3 is TGTGCCATCAGTGAGTCGGCAATCGGTAAAAGGATCGAGCAGTACTTC.

The V call is TRBV20-1, the J call TRBJ2-7; possibly TRBD2 for D (6 bases). The CDR3 covers 20 residues. The ends were cut back, 2 bases at V and 6 bases at J, with 35 bases in the middle. Germline CDR1 reads DFQATT; CDR2 reads SNEGSKA (reference sequence). CDR3: CSARYSSIRGRNIPLGEQYF. The DNA of the CDR3 is TGCAGTGCTAGATATAGTAGCATAAGAGGGAGGAACATTCCCCTCGGCGAGCAGTACTTC.

This clonotype was seen more than once but under ten times. V usage is TRBV11-2 and J usage is TRBJ2-2; maybe TRBD1 (6 bases). Germline V CDR1 and CDR2: SGHAT, FQNNGV. The CDR3 spans 17 residues. Trimming left V 5 bases short and J 1 base short, with 17 bases between. CDR3 region: CASSTLTGLMNTGELFF. In nucleotides, the CDR3 is TGTGCCAGCAGCACCTTGACAGGCCTAATGAACACCGGGGAGCTGTTTTTT.

The CDR3 is CASSLNPGQDGYTF. The CDR3 nucleotides read TGTGCCAGCAGCCTTAACCCGGGACAGGATGGCTACACCTTC. The chain joins TRBV6-6 to TRBJ1-2, with 8 positions matching TRBD1. This CDR3 contains 14 residues. V was pared by 6 bases and J by 6 bases, with 9 bases of the junction left unmatched. From germline, CDR1 is MNHNY and CDR2 SVGAGI (reference sequence).

This clonotype was counted between two and nine times. This rearrangement joins TRBV2 to TRBJ2-7; the match to TRBD2 covers 12 bases. Per the germline V gene, CDR1 is SNHLY and CDR2 is FYNNEI. The CDR3 spans 16 residues. V dropped 5 bases and J dropped 0; count of bases not matched to a gene: 5. In nucleotides, the CDR3 is TGTGCCAGCAGTAAGGGACTAGCGGGCAACTCCTACGAGCAGTACTTC. Amino acids: CASSKGLAGNSYEQYF.

This sequence joins TRBV20-1 and TRBJ2-5; TRBD2 matches 9 bases. The CDR3 contains 14 residues. V dropped 6 bases and J dropped 1; count of bases not matched to a gene: 6. In germline, CDR1 is DFQATT, CDR2 SNEGSKA (reference sequence). The CDR3 is CSAPLGLAQETQYF. The DNA of the CDR3 is TGCAGTGCCCCCTTGGGACTAGCCCAAGAGACCCAGTACTTC.

The rearrangement links TRBV5-1 to TRBJ2-7, with 8 bases identical to TRBD1. CDR3 length equals 14 residues. Trimming at V came to 2 bases and at J to 5 bases, leaving 6 bases not matched to a gene. Germline V gene sequence: CDR1 SGHRS, CDR2 YFSETQ. The CDR3 nucleotides are TGCGCCAGCAGCTTAAACAGGGGGAAGAACGAGCAGTACTTC. It specifies CASSLNRGKNEQYF.

The CDR3 region has the DNA TGTGCCAGCAGCCCCGGAACAGGTGGCGATAATTCACCCCTCCACTTT. Protein product: CASSPGTGGDNSPLHF. This chain uses TRBV3-1 with TRBJ1-6; maybe TRBD1 (5 bases). CDR1 is LGHDT, CDR2 YNNKEL, per germline (reference sequence). The CDR3 contains 16 residues. Between the trimmed V and J ends, which lost 4 bases and 5 bases, there was a span of 15 bases.

A remark on this clonotype: One junction end does not reproduce the germline sequence, and a read error may be involved. CDR3 in DNA: TGTGCCAGCAGTGGGGGAGGAACCGGGGAGCCGTTTTTT. Its translation is CASSGGGTGEPFF. V gene TRBV6-1 combines with J gene TRBJ2-2, with D possibly TRBD2 on 6 matching bases. The CDR3 is 13 amino acids. The germline CDR1 and CDR2 sequences are MNHNS and SASEGT.

Note on this clonotype: An end of the junction does not agree with germline; a read error may underlie this. CDR3 residues: CASSLKLTLNTEAFF. The DNA for the CDR3 is TGTGCCAGCAGCTTAAAATTGACTCTGAACACTGAGGCTTTCTTT. The rearrangement uses TRBV7-2 and TRBJ1-1; no firm D call. The germline CDR1 and CDR2 sequences are SGHTA and FQGNSA. CDR3 length equals 15 residues.

A few counts support this clonotype. The chain joins TRBV5-1 to TRBJ2-3; D unresolved. CDR1 and CDR2 (germline): SGHRS, YFSETQ. This CDR3 spans 15 amino acids. V lost 3 bases, J lost 0 bases, and 11 bases lay in between. The CDR3 spells CASSSQITSTDTQYF. CDR3 coding DNA: TGCGCCAGCAGCTCCCAAATTACTAGCACAGATACGCAGTATTTT.

This clonotype turned up a few times. The J gene is TRBJ2-5, the V gene TRBV28; 7 nucleotides match TRBD2. Germline V gives CDR1 MDHEN, CDR2 SYDVKM. The CDR3 is made up of 15 amino acids. V lost 1 base and J lost 1; bases outside the gene matches: 3. For the CDR3, the DNA is TGTGCCAGCAGTTTATTGGGGGGGACCCAAGAGACCCAGTACTTC. Amino acids: CASSLLGGTQETQYF.

The chain combines TRBV2 with TRBJ2-1, with 10 bases that match TRBD2. Germline CDR1 reads SNHLY; CDR2 reads FYNNEI. The CDR3 runs to 17 residues. The ends lost 0 bases at V and 6 bases at J; junction bases unmatched: 8. The CDR3 loop reads CASSEAYSGGRFNEQFF. The CDR3 DNA follows: TGTGCCAGCAGTGAAGCCTATAGCGGGGGGCGGTTCAATGAGCAGTTCTTC.

The rearrangement uses TRBV28 and TRBJ2-1, with D unclear. With the DNA end fitting TRBJ2-7 better, the J assignment may be wrong. The CDR3 contains 15 residues. Germline assignment: CDR1 MDHEN and CDR2 SYDVKM. As DNA, the CDR3 is TGTGCCAGCAGTTTTGGGGTACGACCCTACAATGAGCAGTACTTC. Protein product: CASSFGVRPYNEQYF.

This clonotype was recorded at least ten times. The chain joins TRBV18 to TRBJ2-1; TRBD1 matches 8 bases. The ends lost 3 bases at V and 7 bases at J; junction bases unmatched: 11. CDR1 KGHSH and CDR2 LQKENI come from the germline V gene. The length of the CDR3 is 16 residues. The CDR3 DNA is TGTGCCAGCTCACCCCAGGACAGGGTAAAGTTGAATGAGCAGTTCTTC. It yields the protein CASSPQDRVKLNEQFF. The whole variable domain, remainder taken from reference TRBV18 and TRBJ2-1, is NAGVMQNPRHLVRRRGQEARLRCSPMKGHSHVYWYRQLPEEGLKFMVYLQKENIIDESGMPKERFSAEFPKEGPSILRIQQVVRGDSAAYFCASSPQDRVKLNEQFFGPGTRLTVL.